The entry below gives a single T cell receptor (beta chain) sequence along with its context. The data are from a study of OX40 agonist ivuxolimab in advanced cancers. The V and J ends lost 3 bases and 2 bases respectively, with 8 bases between them. The CDR3 is 13 amino acids. The germline V gene encodes CDR1 MDHEN and CDR2 SYDVKM. The protocol was immunoSEQ multiplex PCR, while the TCRdb copy is restricted to in-frame clones and leaves out a portion. This sample has approximately 7,000 clones, with 94% found just once. J is TRBJ2-7 and V is TRBV28, with D unclear. This receptor was identified in an adult with an advanced solid tumor such as melanoma, head and neck, liver or kidney cancer. The starting material was CD4+ or CD8+ T cells sorted from blood, obtained in a trial of the OX40 agonist ivuxolimab. Written as DNA, the CDR3 is TGTGCCAGCAGTTTCTCCGGTCCCTACGAGCAGTACTTC. Protein product: CASSFSGPYEQYF.